A single sample is the source of the 16 T cell receptor beta chains below, sequenced in a study of long-term antiretroviral therapy in people with HIV. Survey-level immunoSEQ v3.0 assays were run. Sequencing used immunoSEQ multiplex PCR; TCRdb keeps in-frame clones, though not all of them. Of 20,000 or so clones in the sample, 70% to 85% were seen once. Sequencing used unsorted PBMCs, obtained 4.4 years after starting antiretroviral therapy. These receptors all stem from a man under 40 with HIV.

This sequence joins TRBV6-1 and TRBJ1-2; a weak D match, TRBD1 (5 bases). Germline CDR1 and CDR2: MNHNS and SASEGT. This CDR3 comprises 16 residues. Trimming left V 0 bases short and J 3 bases short, with 14 bases between. CDR3 sequence: CASSEAVGRVHYGYTF. DNA of the CDR3: TGTGCCAGCAGTGAAGCGGTGGGCAGGGTACACTATGGCTACACCTTC.

V usage is TRBV6-5 and J usage is TRBJ1-1; D gene unclear. Trimming left V 5 bases short and J 1 base short, with 11 bases between. CDR3 length equals 14 residues. Germline CDR1 reads MNHEY; CDR2 reads SVGAGI. The DNA for the CDR3 is TGTGCCAGCAGTCCCGGCGGGGAGAACACTGAAGCTTTCTTT. It specifies CASSPGGENTEAFF.

V gene TRBV7-7 combines with J gene TRBJ1-1; the D gene is possibly TRBD1 (5 bases). Trimming pared 5 bases from V and 4 bases from J, leaving 11 bases between. Germline CDR1 is SSHAT and CDR2 is FNYEAQ (reference sequence). The CDR3 runs 13 residues. CDR3 DNA: TGTGCCAGCAGCCGCCTCGGGGCCACTGAAGCTTTCTTT. It translates to CASSRLGATEAFF.

The V call is TRBV5-6, the J call TRBJ2-5; TRBD2 is a possible D gene (6 bases). The germline V and J ends were trimmed by 0 bases and 2 bases, with 14 bases remaining between them. Per germline, CDR1 SGHDT and CDR2 YYEEEE. The CDR3 contains 16 residues. CDR3 bases: TGTGCCAGCAGCTTGGAGGGTGGGAGGTTACAAGAGACCCAGTACTTC. Encoded protein: CASSLEGGRLQETQYF. The whole variable domain, remainder taken from reference TRBV5-6 and TRBJ2-5, is DAGVTQSPTHLIKTRGQQVTLRCSPKSGHDTVSWYQQALGQGPQFIFQYYEEEERQRGNFPDRFSGHQFPNYSSELNVNALLLGDSALYLCASSLEGGRLQETQYFGPGTRLLVL.

The chain combines TRBV27 with TRBJ2-1, with D unclear. Per the germline V gene, CDR1 is MNHEY and CDR2 is SMNVEV (reference sequence). The V end was cut by 0 bases, the J end by 0 bases, with 12 bases between. This CDR3 region has 17 residues. The CDR3 DNA reads as TGTGCCAGCAGTTTATCCGGAAGGAGCGTCTCCTACAATGAGCAGTTCTTC. It encodes CASSLSGRSVSYNEQFF.

This chain connects TRBV9 to TRBJ2-7; D is perhaps TRBD1 (6 bases). Trimming pared 0 bases from V and 5 bases from J, leaving 15 bases between. CDR3 length: 15 amino acids. The germline V gene has CDR1 SGDLS and CDR2 YYNGEE. The DNA for the CDR3 is TGTGCCAGCAGCGTAGAAGGCAGGGGAATGGACGAGCAGTACTTC. It is translated as CASSVEGRGMDEQYF.

The gene calls are TRBV9 and TRBJ1-3; D not certain. V was trimmed by 0 bases and J by 0 bases, leaving 7 bases between them. CDR1 and CDR2 (germline): SGDLS, YYNGEE. The CDR3 sequence is 15 residues long. CDR3 region: CASSVVGTSGNTIYF. CDR3 DNA: TGTGCCAGCAGCGTAGTTGGCACCTCTGGAAACACCATATATTTT.

V is TRBV12-5 and J is TRBJ2-3; D is perhaps TRBD1 or TRBD2 (5 bases each). Trimming cost V 6 bases and J 3 bases, with 19 bases left between them. CDR1 and CDR2 (germline): LGHNT, FRNRAP. The CDR3 covers 16 residues. CDR3 sequence (DNA): TGTGCTAGTGGCCCCGACGGGGCAGTGGTAACAGATACGCAGTATTTT. Protein product: CASGPDGAVVTDTQYF.

The J gene is TRBJ2-7, the V gene TRBV9, with TRBD2 identical over 7 bases. Germline V gene lookup returns CDR1 SGDLS and CDR2 YYNGEE. Unmatched junction bases numbered 4, after V lost 4 bases and J lost 0 bases. The length of the CDR3 is 14 residues. DNA for the CDR3: TGTGCCAGCAGCTTGGGGGGGGACTCCTACGAGCAGTACTTC. This sequence encodes CASSLGGDSYEQYF.

This sequence joins TRBV10-3 and TRBJ2-4, with D perhaps matching TRBD1 or TRBD2 (5 bases each). The V gene lost 2 bases and the J gene lost 1 base, with 18 bases spanning the gap. The CDR3 is 18 amino acids. The germline gives CDR1 ENHRY, CDR2 SYGVKD. The CDR3: CAISEKSRDLGAKNIQYF. As DNA, the CDR3 is TGTGCCATCAGTGAGAAATCCCGGGACCTAGGGGCCAAAAACATTCAGTACTTC.

V usage is TRBV7-2 and J usage is TRBJ1-2; D possibly corresponds to TRBD1 (6 bases). Looked up from germline, CDR1 is SGHTA and CDR2 is FQGNSA. This CDR3 has 14 residues. The V end lost 5 bases, the J end lost 4 bases, and 14 bases lay between the germline ends. CDR3 nucleotide sequence: TGTGCCAGCAGCCCTCCAGGGGCGGGCTATGGCTACACCTTC. This encodes CASSPPGAGYGYTF. The variable domain in full, completed from reference TRBV7-2 and TRBJ1-2, reads GAGVSQSPSNKVTEKGKDVELRCDPISGHTALYWYRQSLGQGLEFLIYFQGNSAPDKSGLPSDRFSAERTGGSVSTLTIQRTQQEDSAVYLCASSPPGAGYGYTFGSGTRLTVV.

This CDR3 is CASSLKQGATGELFF. CDR3 DNA: TGTGCCAGCAGCTTGAAGCAGGGGGCCACCGGGGAGCTGTTTTTT. The gene calls are TRBV5-4 and TRBJ2-2, with 8 bases identical to TRBD1. The CDR3 is 15 amino acids. Per the germline V gene, CDR1 is SGHNT and CDR2 is YYREEE (reference sequence). Trimming cost V 1 base and J 4 bases; bases outside gene matches: 3.

This chain joins TRBV18 and TRBJ1-2; D is possibly TRBD1 (5 bases). The germline gives CDR1 KGHSH, CDR2 LQKENI. The CDR3 runs to 13 residues. The V end was cut by 2 bases, the J end by 6 bases, with 10 bases between. This CDR3 reads CASSPGHDHGYTF. For the CDR3, the DNA is TGTGCCAGCTCACCAGGACATGACCATGGCTACACCTTC.

In this sample, this clone turned up a few times. The chain recombines TRBV10-3 with TRBJ1-6; 7 nucleotides match TRBD1. Germline lookup yields CDR1 ENHRY and CDR2 SYGVKD. V dropped 10 bases and J dropped 8; count of bases not matched to a gene: 8. This CDR3 has 13 residues. Written as DNA, the CDR3 is TGTGCCACTGGAACAGGGGCTGATTCACCCCTCCACTTT. This translates into CATGTGADSPLHF.

The rearrangement uses TRBV7-6 and TRBJ2-1, with D possibly called TRBD1 or TRBD2 (5 bases each). V was clipped by 3 bases and J by 2 bases, with 14 bases between them. Germline CDR1 SGHVS, CDR2 FNYEAQ. CDR3 length: 16 residues. This chain's CDR3 is CASSFGTSTAYNEQFF. The CDR3 DNA sequence: TGTGCCAGCAGCTTTGGGACGTCCACCGCCTACAATGAGCAGTTCTTC.

V usage is TRBV15 and J usage is TRBJ1-2; 11 bases map to TRBD1. Germline V gives CDR1 LNHNV, CDR2 YYDKDF (reference sequence). The CDR3 loop spans 19 amino acids. The V segment lost 0 bases and the J segment 5 bases; nucleotides outside the gene matches: 14. CDR3 loop: CATSRDQGVPGQGGYGYTF. For the CDR3, the DNA is TGTGCCACCAGCAGAGATCAGGGGGTCCCGGGACAGGGGGGATATGGCTACACCTTC. The full variable domain, its missing parts supplied by reference TRBV15 and TRBJ1-2, is DAMVIQNPRYQVTQFGKPVTLSCSQTLNHNVMYWYQQKSSQAPKLLFHYYDKDFNNEADTPDNFQSRRPNTSFCFLDIRSPGLGDTAMYLCATSRDQGVPGQGGYGYTFGSGTRLTVV.